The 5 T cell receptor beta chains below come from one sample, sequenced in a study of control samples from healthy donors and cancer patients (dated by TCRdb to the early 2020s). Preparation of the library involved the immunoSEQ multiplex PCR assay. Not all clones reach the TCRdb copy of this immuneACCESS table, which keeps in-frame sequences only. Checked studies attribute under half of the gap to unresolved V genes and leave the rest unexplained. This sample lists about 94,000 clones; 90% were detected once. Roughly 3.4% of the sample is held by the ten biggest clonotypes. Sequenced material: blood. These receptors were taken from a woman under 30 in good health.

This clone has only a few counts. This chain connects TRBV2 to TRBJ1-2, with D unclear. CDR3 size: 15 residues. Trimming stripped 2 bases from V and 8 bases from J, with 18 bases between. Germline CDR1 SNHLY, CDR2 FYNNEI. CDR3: CASSERRRGQEGYTF. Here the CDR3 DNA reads TGTGCCAGCAGTGAAAGGAGGCGGGGTCAAGAGGGCTACACCTTC. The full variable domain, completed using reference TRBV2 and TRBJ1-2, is EPEVTQTPSHQVTQMGQEVILRCVPISNHLYFYWYRQILGQKVEFLVSFYNNEISEKSEIFDDQFSVERPDGSNFTLKIRSTKLEDSAMYFCASSERRRGQEGYTFGSGTRLTVV.

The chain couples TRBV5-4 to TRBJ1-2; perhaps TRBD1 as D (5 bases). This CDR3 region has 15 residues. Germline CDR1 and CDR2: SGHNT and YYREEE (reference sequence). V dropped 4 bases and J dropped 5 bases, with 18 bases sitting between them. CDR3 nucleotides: TGTGCCAGCAGCCCCACCGGGGGGGAGTGGTATGGCTACACCTTC. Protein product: CASSPTGGEWYGYTF.

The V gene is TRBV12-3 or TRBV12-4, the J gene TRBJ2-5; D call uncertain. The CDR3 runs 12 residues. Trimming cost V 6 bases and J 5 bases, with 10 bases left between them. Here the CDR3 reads CASSLGMETQYF. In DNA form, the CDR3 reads TGTGCCAGCAGCCTAGGAATGGAGACCCAGTACTTC.

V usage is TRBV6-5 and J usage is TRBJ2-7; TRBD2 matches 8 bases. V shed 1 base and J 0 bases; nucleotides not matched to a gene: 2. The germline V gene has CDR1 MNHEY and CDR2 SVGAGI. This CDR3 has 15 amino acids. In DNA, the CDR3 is TGTGCCAGCAGTTACTTTAGCGGGACCTCCTACGAGCAGTACTTC. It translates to CASSYFSGTSYEQYF.

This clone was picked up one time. The CDR3 region has the DNA TGTGCCAGCAGCACCTACTCAGGTGGACAAGAGACCCAGTACTTC. The encoded protein is CASSTYSGGQETQYF. The chain employs TRBV7-6 and TRBJ2-5, with D hard to call. The CDR3 loop spans 15 amino acids. V was shortened by 5 bases and J by 2 bases, with 15 bases between the two germline ends. The germline gives CDR1 SGHVS, CDR2 FNYEAQ.